One sample yielded the 30 T cell receptor beta chains listed below, sequenced in a study of T cells in Graves' hyperthyroidism and ophthalmopathy. Amplified regions were TCR beta CDR3 sequences from RNA transcripts. First-round RT-PCR targeting the TCR CDR3 was performed with the HTBI primer set. A single record per CDR3 protein comes from TCRdb applying MiXCR to the multiplex PCR reads. The table lists over 300,000 distinct CDR3 sequences, 12% to 15% of them singletons. Sequenced input: blood. Receptors originate from a woman aged 40 to 50 with Graves' ophthalmopathy.

The J gene is TRBJ2-1, the V gene TRBV6-4; 9 positions agree with TRBD2. This CDR3 spans 15 amino acids. V dropped 2 bases and J dropped 6; count of bases not matched to a gene: 5. The germline V gene encodes CDR1 MRHNA and CDR2 SNTAGT. The CDR3 DNA reads as TGTGCCAGCAGTGACGAGGGGCGGGGGGGCAATGAGCAGTTCTTC. Translation gives CASSDEGRGGNEQFF.

This clonotype was observed at least ten times. The V and J genes are TRBV20-1 and TRBJ1-1; D is unclear. Germline assignment: CDR1 DFQATT and CDR2 SNEGSKA (reference sequence). CDR3 length equals 12 residues. The ends were cut back, 7 bases at V and 8 bases at J, with 17 bases in the middle. The CDR3 sequence is CSVSSGAREAFF. Written as DNA, the CDR3 is TGCAGTGTTTCTAGTGGCGCACGGGAAGCTTTCTTT.

The chain carries TRBV4-1 and TRBJ1-3; D possibly corresponds to TRBD1 (5 bases). V gave up 0 bases and J gave up 0 bases, with 12 bases separating them. CDR3 length: 17 residues. Germline V gene lookup returns CDR1 MGHRA and CDR2 YSYEKL. The DNA of the CDR3 is TGCGCCAGCAGCCAAGAACCTACAGGCAACTCTGGAAACACCATATATTTT. Its protein product is CASSQEPTGNSGNTIYF.

This rearrangement joins TRBV20-1 to TRBJ2-5; D may be TRBD1 (6 bases). The CDR3 length is 15 residues. V lost 3 bases to trimming and J lost 4 bases, with 18 bases between them. The germline CDR1 and CDR2 sequences are DFQATT and SNEGSKA (reference sequence). The CDR3 bases are TGCAGTGCTAGCCCCGAACAAACAGGGAGAGAGACCCAGTACTTC. It codes for CSASPEQTGRETQYF.

This clonotype has only a few counts. The genes are TRBV28 and TRBJ2-7; 7 nucleotides align to TRBD1. The V gene's germline CDR1 is MDHEN and CDR2 SYDVKM. Unmatched junction bases numbered 12, after V lost 4 bases and J lost 6 bases. The CDR3 covers 15 residues. CDR3 in DNA: TGTGCCAGCAGTTCCCAACCGGGACAGTTGGGCGAGCAGTACTTC. Its protein product is CASSSQPGQLGEQYF.

This clonotype has only a few counts. The CDR3 nucleotides read TGCAGTGCTAGGGCGGGGGCAGCCTACGAGCAGTACTTC. This encodes CSARAGAAYEQYF. This sequence joins TRBV20-1 and TRBJ2-7; maybe TRBD2 (7 bases). CDR3 length: 13 amino acids. The V gene's germline CDR1 is DFQATT and CDR2 SNEGSKA (reference sequence). V lost 3 bases and J lost 2, with 11 bases in between.

To note about this clonotype: A much larger clonotype is one base distant, so this may be a read error. The chain joins TRBV2 to TRBJ2-3; 7 bases are shared with TRBD1. J gave up 0 bases and V 5 bases, and 5 bases lay outside the gene matches. The germline CDR1 and CDR2 sequences are SNHLY and FYNNEI. This CDR3 has 15 amino acids. The CDR3 protein is CASSKGGASTDTQYF. The CDR3 DNA is TGTGCCAGCAGTAAAGGGGGCGCAAGCACAGATACGCAGTATTTT.

This clonotype was counted at least ten times. The chain couples TRBV24-1 to TRBJ1-5; TRBD1 agrees at 7 bases. J lost 5 bases, V lost 2 bases, and 5 bases had no gene match. The germline CDR1 and CDR2 sequences are KGHDR and SFDVKD. This CDR3 comprises 15 residues. CDR3 bases: TGTGCCACCAGTGATTCGACAGGGCCTCATCAGCCCCAGCATTTT. This translates into CATSDSTGPHQPQHF.

This chain joins TRBV7-2 and TRBJ2-7; the match to TRBD1 covers 8 bases. This CDR3 is 14 amino acids long. The V and J ends lost 5 bases and 6 bases, in that order; junction bases with no gene match: 9. The germline V gene has CDR1 SGHTA and CDR2 FQGNSA. CDR3: CASSMDRVVGEQYF. The CDR3 DNA sequence: TGTGCCAGCAGCATGGACAGGGTAGTAGGCGAGCAGTACTTC.

This clonotype was recorded at least ten times. The rearrangement uses TRBV12-3 or TRBV12-4 and TRBJ1-2; no firm D call. The germline V and J ends were trimmed by 5 bases and 8 bases, with 15 bases remaining between them. The CDR3 consists of 13 residues. The CDR3 reads CASSPGGDRGYTF. The CDR3 coding sequence is TGTGCCAGCAGTCCAGGAGGAGACCGAGGCTACACCTTC.

This clonotype occurred a few times. The gene calls are TRBV14 and TRBJ1-2; D ambiguous. Germline V gene sequence: CDR1 SGHDN, CDR2 FVKESK. This CDR3 is 14 amino acids long. V was cut by 1 base and J by 7 bases, with 13 bases left in between. DNA for the CDR3: TGTGCCAGCAGCCAAGTTAGAGGGCGAGCTGGCTACACCTTC. Its protein is CASSQVRGRAGYTF.

This clonotype has at least ten counts. The V and J genes are TRBV12-3 or TRBV12-4 and TRBJ2-1, with 12 bases identical to TRBD2. Trimming took 8 bases from V and 1 from J; bases not matched to a gene: 6. The CDR3 is 16 amino acids. CDR3 coding DNA: TGTGCCAGCGACGAACTAGCGGGGGGTTCCTACAATGAGCAGTTCTTC. Its protein product is CASDELAGGSYNEQFF.

The CDR3 loop is CASSIQGYEDTEAFF. The CDR3 bases are TGTGCCAGCAGCATACAGGGATATGAGGACACTGAAGCTTTCTTT. The chain is built from TRBV13 and TRBJ1-1; maybe TRBD1 (6 bases). Germline CDR1 reads PRHDT; CDR2 reads FYEKMQ (reference sequence). The CDR3 has 15 amino acids. V lost 5 bases and J lost 3, with 16 bases in between.

This clonotype was observed a handful of times. For the CDR3, the DNA is TGTGCCAGCAGTTTCGGGTCCGTCTATAATTCACCCCTCCACTTT. It translates to CASSFGSVYNSPLHF. This rearrangement joins TRBV27 to TRBJ1-6; no reliable D call. This CDR3 contains 15 residues. Trimming shortened V by 3 bases and J by 3 bases, and 9 bases separated the two germline ends. CDR1 is MNHEY, CDR2 SMNVEV, per germline (reference sequence).

This clonotype was seen more than once but under ten times. The chain uses TRBV13 and TRBJ2-1, with TRBD2 matching over 10 bases. CDR1 is PRHDT and CDR2 is FYEKMQ in the germline V gene (reference sequence). This CDR3 has 16 amino acids. With V trimmed by 5 bases and J by 4 bases, 8 bases remained unmatched. The CDR3 sequence is CASSRWGLALYNEQFF. In DNA form, the CDR3 reads TGTGCCAGCAGCAGGTGGGGACTAGCGCTTTACAATGAGCAGTTCTTC. Full variable domain (rest looked up from reference TRBV13 and TRBJ2-1): AAGVIQSPRHLIKEKRETATLKCYPIPRHDTVYWYQQGPGQDPQFLISFYEKMQSDKGSIPDRFSAQQFSDYHSELNMSSLELGDSALYFCASSRWGLALYNEQFFGPGTRLTVL.

This clonotype was recorded at least ten times. The chain carries TRBV12-3 or TRBV12-4 and TRBJ2-7; D gene unclear. The CDR3 consists of 13 residues. Trimming cost V 2 bases and J 2 bases, with 7 bases left between them. CDR3 DNA sequence: TGTGCCAGCAGTTTAAAATCACCCTACGAGCAGTACTTC. Its protein is CASSLKSPYEQYF.

With respect to this clonotype: This may come from a read error, since a much larger clone is one base off. V gene TRBV13 combines with J gene TRBJ2-7; TRBD2 aligns across 10 bases. Germline loops: CDR1 PRHDT, CDR2 FYEKMQ (reference sequence). This CDR3 comprises 13 residues. The DNA for the CDR3 is TGTTCCAGCAGATACGGGACTAGCGACGAGCAGTACTTC. Translating it yields CSSRYGTSDEQYF.

Ten or more counts support this clonotype. This CDR3 reads CASSESHAWVGEKLFF. The CDR3 nucleotides read TGTGCCAGCAGTGAATCACACGCTTGGGTTGGGGAAAAACTGTTTTTT. The chain recombines TRBV2 with TRBJ1-4, with D uncertain. The CDR3 has 16 residues. V lost 2 bases and J lost 8, with 18 bases in between. CDR1 is SNHLY and CDR2 is FYNNEI in the germline V gene.

With regard to this clonotype: One end of the junction varies from germline; a read error may be responsible. The CDR3 coding sequence is TGTACCAGCAAGCGTAGGGGGAAATTCTACAATGAGCAGTTCTTC. Translated, it gives CTSKRRGKFYNEQFF. This chain links TRBV28 with TRBJ2-1; tentative D call: TRBD1 (6 bases). CDR1 and CDR2 (germline): MDHEN, SYDVKM. This CDR3 comprises 15 residues.

This clonotype was seen at least ten times. The chain combines TRBV6-1 with TRBJ2-7, with 11 bases fitting TRBD1. Germline values: CDR1 MNHNS, CDR2 SASEGT. The CDR3 runs 16 residues. Unmatched junction bases numbered 10, after V lost 4 bases and J lost 5 bases. CDR3 in amino acids: CASSGARTGGKDEQYF. The CDR3 region has the DNA TGTGCCAGCAGTGGCGCTCGGACAGGGGGCAAGGACGAGCAGTACTTC.

This clonotype was seen more than once but under ten times. CDR3 nucleotides: TGTGCCAGCTCAACCACCATTGGGTACGGAAACACCATATATTTT. Its translation is CASSTTIGYGNTIYF. The V call is TRBV18, the J call TRBJ1-3, with unresolved D. This CDR3 region has 15 residues. V lost 5 bases and J 4 bases, leaving 15 bases between the germline ends. The germline gives CDR1 KGHSH, CDR2 LQKENI.

About this clonotype itself: One base away lies a much larger clone, so this may be a sequencing read error. The rearrangement uses TRBV7-6 and TRBJ2-7, with 9 bases aligning to TRBD1. The V and J ends lost 4 bases and 6 bases, in that order; junction bases with no gene match: 7. Germline V gene lookup returns CDR1 SGHVS and CDR2 FNYEAQ. This CDR3 is 14 amino acids long. This chain's CDR3 is CASSSRTGDREQYF. The CDR3 coding sequence is TGTGCCAGCAGCTCCCGGACAGGGGATCGCGAGCAGTACTTC.

This clonotype has only a few counts. The J gene is TRBJ2-7, the V gene TRBV7-9, with D maybe TRBD1 (6 bases). CDR3 size: 12 residues. CDR1 is SEHNR and CDR2 is FQNEAQ in the germline V gene (reference sequence). V was pared by 6 bases and J by 6 bases, with 12 bases between. CDR3 nucleotide sequence: TGTGCCAGCAGTGCAACAGGGATCGAGCAGTACTTC. Its protein product is CASSATGIEQYF.

This clonotype was counted ten times or more. The chain has TRBV28 and TRBJ2-3, with 7 nucleotides matching TRBD2. Per germline, CDR1 MDHEN and CDR2 SYDVKM. This CDR3 has 15 amino acids. The DNA of the CDR3 is TGTGGGAGCCGCGGGGAGCGGGAAGTCACAGATACGCAGTATTTT. Translated, it gives CGSRGEREVTDTQYF.

This clonotype occurred many times. The chain joins TRBV28 to TRBJ2-7, with TRBD1 matching over 8 bases. Germline-derived CDR1 and CDR2 are MDHEN and SYDVKM. The CDR3 contains 14 residues. V lost 8 bases and J lost 2; bases outside the gene matches: 8. CDR3 in amino acids: CASGETGATYEQYF. DNA of the CDR3: TGTGCCAGCGGGGAGACAGGGGCTACCTACGAGCAGTACTTC.

This clonotype is a singleton in its sample. V gene TRBV20-1 combines with J gene TRBJ1-1, with D possibly being TRBD1 (6 bases). The ends were cut back, 1 base at V and 0 bases at J, with 12 bases in the middle. Per the germline V gene, CDR1 is DFQATT and CDR2 is SNEGSKA (reference sequence). The CDR3 runs to 15 residues. CDR3 bases: TGCAGTGCTAGAGCCCTGGGGGGGCTGAACACTGAAGCTTTCTTT. Translation gives CSARALGGLNTEAFF.

This clonotype was found many times. The rearrangement joins TRBV27 to TRBJ2-2; D is unresolved. Germline V CDR1 and CDR2: MNHEY, SMNVEV (reference sequence). V was cut by 6 bases and J by 4 bases, with 18 bases left in between. This CDR3 comprises 16 residues. CDR3 sequence (DNA): TGTGCCAGCAGACGACGCTTAGGAGCCTTCACCGGGGAGCTGTTTTTT. Protein sequence: CASRRRLGAFTGELFF.

This chain uses TRBV30 with TRBJ1-4, with D uncertain. The CDR3 has 16 residues. Germline CDR1 reads GTSNPN; CDR2 reads SVGIG (reference sequence). V lost 0 bases and J lost 4, with 15 bases in between. CDR3 coding DNA: TGTGCCTGGAGTGTAAGAGGAAGTGAGGGTAATGAAAAACTGTTTTTT. Amino acid sequence: CAWSVRGSEGNEKLFF.

The chain joins TRBV5-5 to TRBJ2-2; TRBD1 matches at 8 bases. J was trimmed by 4 bases and V by 4 bases; bases with no gene match: 9. The germline V gene encodes CDR1 SGHKS and CDR2 YYEKEE (reference sequence). This CDR3 has 16 residues. The CDR3 sequence: CASSPMTGASTGELFF. In nucleotides, the CDR3 is TGTGCCAGCAGCCCCATGACAGGGGCGTCCACCGGGGAGCTGTTTTTT.

This clonotype has at least ten counts. The chain is built from TRBV5-5 and TRBJ1-1; D gene uncertain. Germline V gene data show CDR1 as SGHKS and CDR2 as YYEKEE (reference sequence). The length of the CDR3 is 12 residues. V was cut by 0 bases and J by 8 bases, with 8 bases left in between. CDR3 coding DNA: TGTGCCAGCAGCTTGGGCGCAAGGGAAGCTTTCTTT. Protein sequence: CASSLGAREAFF.